This T cell receptor beta chain was sequenced for a study of monozygotic twins with cystic fibrosis (dated by TCRdb to about 2021). Looking at the study overall: Barcoded libraries were prepared from about 3 micrograms of fragmented DNA with 15 PCR cycles. The study compared TCR beta repertoires within and between 16 monozygotic twin pairs with cystic fibrosis to assess genetic influence on V and J gene usage. The cohort included ten female and six male twin pairs, mostly children and adolescents, aged about 2.0 to 40 years with a median of 9.1 years. Twins were ranked among over a thousand cohort participants for weight-for-height and FEVPerc (FEV1 disease centile) on the day of blood sampling. Data for three of the twin pairs had been reported earlier in a different context.

Details on this clone: Its antigen specificity is not known. Per-base qualities were not stored, and no clone one base away is much larger.

Following the manufacturer's instructions, the researchers used the immunoSEQ immune profiling system to amplify TCR beta CDR3 regions via multiplex PCR. Sequencing was performed on an Illumina NextSeq system. For the original study's pipeline: Sequence data were processed on the immunoSEQ Analyzer platform, and clonality was calculated as the square root of Simpson's index of productive rearrangements. Similarity in V and J usage was quantified by Jensen-Shannon distance, and CDR3 generation probabilities were calculated with OLGA. The researchers looked up shared CDR3 sequences in the immuneACCESS database (August 2020) and in VDJdb (December 2020). TCRdb took over this immuneACCESS table, retaining in-frame rearrangements with V and J assigned. Such tables are incomplete; in checked studies, under half of the missing clones stem from an unresolved V gene, and the remainder is unexplained. Clonal size and the V and J genes are those of that table, whereas D and trimming came from the DNA. The sample records 15,000 to 25,000 clones, 91% of which are singletons. The ten largest clonotypes hold 1.6% of the sample.

Its CDR3 holds 17 amino acids, cysteine through phenylalanine. Only the CDR3 portion is preserved as DNA: 51 bases, with reading frame beginning at the first base. V lost 3 bases and J lost 3 bases; the stretch between them is 16 bases long. Based on the germline V gene, the CDR1 and CDR2 sequences are SGHRS and YFSETQ. The twin pairs came from the European Cystic Fibrosis Twin and Sibling Study Cohort, a cohort that recruited patients from 150 to 200 CF clinics across 14 European countries. Both zygosity and CFTR genotype were checked in-house, and zygosity was tested with multiplex PCR across nine short tandem repeat loci. Peripheral blood was sampled from each twin, and clinical parameters were recorded on the day of blood sampling. Genomic DNA was isolated from peripheral blood cells with phenol/chloroform and kept in TE buffer at 4 degrees C. The investigation overall reported the following: Simpson clonality was generally low (median about 0.009), suggesting a naive-dominated repertoire, with higher clonality in the most severely affected patients. Nucleotide-identical clonotype sharing was significantly higher within monozygotic CF twin pairs than between unrelated CF individuals (P = 0.000026, Mann-Whitney). V gene usage was most similar to the co-twin in 13 of 16 pairs, and J usage was most similar to the co-twin in 8 of 16 pairs, which suggests genetic constraints. The cohort was small, and no association was found between shared CDR3 numbers and age, concordance or disease severity.

The TCR was taken from a girl aged 2 to 10 with cystic fibrosis. The specimen was blood. The rearranged chain carries TRBV5-1 and TRBJ2-6; TRBD1 is perhaps the D gene, given 6 matching bases. DNA sequence: TGCGCCAGCAGCTCAGGACAGCCTGGGCGTGGGGCCAACGTCCTGACTTTC. Its translation reads: CASSSGQPGRGANVLTF.